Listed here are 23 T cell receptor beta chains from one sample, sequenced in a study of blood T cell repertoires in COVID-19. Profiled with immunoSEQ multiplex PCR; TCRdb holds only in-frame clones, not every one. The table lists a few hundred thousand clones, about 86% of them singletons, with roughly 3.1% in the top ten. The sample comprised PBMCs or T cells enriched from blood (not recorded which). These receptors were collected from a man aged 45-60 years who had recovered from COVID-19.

DNA for the CDR3: TGTGCCAGCAGCCCCCAGGGGGGACAGCCCCAGCATTTT. Translation gives CASSPQGGQPQHF. The V and J genes are TRBV6-4 and TRBJ1-5; 7 bases line up with TRBD1. Looked up from germline, CDR1 is MRHNA and CDR2 is SNTAGT. This CDR3 contains 13 residues. V gave up 6 bases and J gave up 7 bases; unmatched junction bases: 6.

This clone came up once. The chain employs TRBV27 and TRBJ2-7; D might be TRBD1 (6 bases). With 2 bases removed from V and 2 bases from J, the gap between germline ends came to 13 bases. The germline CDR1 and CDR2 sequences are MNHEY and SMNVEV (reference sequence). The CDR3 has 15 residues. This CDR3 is CASSLKPAGAYEQYF. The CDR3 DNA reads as TGTGCCAGCAGTTTAAAGCCCGCAGGGGCCTACGAGCAGTACTTC.

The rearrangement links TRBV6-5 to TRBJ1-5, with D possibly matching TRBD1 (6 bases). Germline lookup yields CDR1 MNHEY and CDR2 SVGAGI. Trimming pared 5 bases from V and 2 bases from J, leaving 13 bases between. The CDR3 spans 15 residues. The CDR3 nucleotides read TGTGCCAGCAGTAGGGGGAGGGAAGGCAATCAGCCCCAGCATTTT. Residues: CASSRGREGNQPQHF.

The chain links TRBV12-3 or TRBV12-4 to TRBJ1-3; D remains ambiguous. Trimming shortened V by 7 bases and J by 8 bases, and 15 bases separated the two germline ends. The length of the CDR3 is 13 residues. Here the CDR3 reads CASILGGRDTIYF. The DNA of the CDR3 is TGTGCCAGCATTCTGGGAGGGCGGGACACCATATATTTT.

The CDR3 loop is CASSLVKGQFSYEQYF. CDR3 DNA: TGTGCCAGCAGCTTGGTTAAGGGACAGTTCTCCTACGAGCAGTACTTC. The rearrangement links TRBV5-5 to TRBJ2-7, with 7 bases fitting TRBD1. The CDR3 has 16 amino acids. The ends lost 0 bases at V and 0 bases at J; junction bases unmatched: 6. Germline V gene lookup returns CDR1 SGHKS and CDR2 YYEKEE (reference sequence).

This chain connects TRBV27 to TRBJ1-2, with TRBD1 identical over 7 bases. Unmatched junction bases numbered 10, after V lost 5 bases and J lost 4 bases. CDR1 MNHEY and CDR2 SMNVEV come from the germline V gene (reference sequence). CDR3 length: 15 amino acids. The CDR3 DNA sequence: TGTGCCAGCAGTCCACGAGGGGGCTCTGTCTATGGCTACACCTTC. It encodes CASSPRGGSVYGYTF.

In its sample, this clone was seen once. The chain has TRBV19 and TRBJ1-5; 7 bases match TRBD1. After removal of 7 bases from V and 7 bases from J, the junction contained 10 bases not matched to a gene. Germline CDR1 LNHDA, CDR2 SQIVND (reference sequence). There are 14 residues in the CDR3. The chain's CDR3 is CASTTTGFGQPQHF. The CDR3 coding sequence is TGTGCCAGTACCACGACAGGGTTTGGACAGCCCCAGCATTTT.

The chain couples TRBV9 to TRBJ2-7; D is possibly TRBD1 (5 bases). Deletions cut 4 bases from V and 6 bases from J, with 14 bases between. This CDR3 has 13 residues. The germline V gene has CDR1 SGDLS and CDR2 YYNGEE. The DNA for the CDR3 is TGTGCCAGCAGCAGGGGCTCCTTTGCCGAGCAGTACTTC. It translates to CASSRGSFAEQYF.

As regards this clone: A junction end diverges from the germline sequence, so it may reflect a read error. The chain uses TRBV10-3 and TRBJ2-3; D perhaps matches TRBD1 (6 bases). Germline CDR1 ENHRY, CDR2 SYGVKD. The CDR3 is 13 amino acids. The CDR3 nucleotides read TGTGCCACCAGTCACAGGGCCACAGATACGCAGTATTTT. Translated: CATSHRATDTQYF.

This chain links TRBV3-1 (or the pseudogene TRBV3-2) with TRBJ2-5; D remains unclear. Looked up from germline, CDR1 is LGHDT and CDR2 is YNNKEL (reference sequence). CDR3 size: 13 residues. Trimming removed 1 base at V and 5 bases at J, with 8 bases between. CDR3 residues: CASSQGSAETQYF. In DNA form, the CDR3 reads TGTGCCAGCAGCCAAGGAAGTGCGGAGACCCAGTACTTC.

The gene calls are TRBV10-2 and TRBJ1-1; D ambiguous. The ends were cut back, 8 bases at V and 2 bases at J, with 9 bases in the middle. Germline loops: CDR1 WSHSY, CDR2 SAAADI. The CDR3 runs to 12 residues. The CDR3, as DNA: TGCGCCAGCCAACAAAGTAACACTGAAGCTTTCTTT. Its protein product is CASQQSNTEAFF.

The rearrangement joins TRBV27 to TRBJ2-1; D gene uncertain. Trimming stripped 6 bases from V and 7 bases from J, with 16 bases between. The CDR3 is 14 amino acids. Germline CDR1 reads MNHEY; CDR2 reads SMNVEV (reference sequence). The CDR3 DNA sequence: TGTGCCAGCAGATTAACCTTTCTACAGAATGAGCAGTTCTTC. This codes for CASRLTFLQNEQFF.

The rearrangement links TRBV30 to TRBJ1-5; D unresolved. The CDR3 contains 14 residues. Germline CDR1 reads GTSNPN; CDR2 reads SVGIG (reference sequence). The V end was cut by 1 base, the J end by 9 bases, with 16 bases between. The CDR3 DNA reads TGTGCCTGGAGTGGTCGCGGTTTTCCTGGGCCCCAGCATTTT. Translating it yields CAWSGRGFPGPQHF.

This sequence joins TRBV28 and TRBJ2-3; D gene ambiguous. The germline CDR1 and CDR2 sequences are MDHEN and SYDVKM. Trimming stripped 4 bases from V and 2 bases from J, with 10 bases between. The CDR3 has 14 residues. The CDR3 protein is CASSSYGNTDTQYF. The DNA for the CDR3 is TGTGCCAGCAGTTCGTATGGCAACACAGATACGCAGTATTTT.

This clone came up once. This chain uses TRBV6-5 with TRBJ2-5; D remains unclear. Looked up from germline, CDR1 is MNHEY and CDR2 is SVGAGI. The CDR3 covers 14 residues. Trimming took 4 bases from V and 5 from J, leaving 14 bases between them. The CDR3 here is CASSLVANRETQYF. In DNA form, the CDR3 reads TGTGCCAGCAGTTTGGTTGCAAACCGGGAGACCCAGTACTTC.

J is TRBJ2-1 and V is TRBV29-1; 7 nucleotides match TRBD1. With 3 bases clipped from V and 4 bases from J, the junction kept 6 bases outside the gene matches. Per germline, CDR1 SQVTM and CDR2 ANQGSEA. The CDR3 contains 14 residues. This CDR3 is CSVDHGTVYNEQFF. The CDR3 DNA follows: TGCAGCGTTGACCACGGGACAGTTTACAATGAGCAGTTCTTC.

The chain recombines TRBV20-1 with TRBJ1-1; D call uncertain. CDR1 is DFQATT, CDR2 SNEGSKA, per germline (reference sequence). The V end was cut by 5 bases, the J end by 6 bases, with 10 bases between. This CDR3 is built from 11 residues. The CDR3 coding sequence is TGCAGTGCTTCCAGATACCCTGAAGCTTTCTTT. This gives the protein CSASRYPEAFF.

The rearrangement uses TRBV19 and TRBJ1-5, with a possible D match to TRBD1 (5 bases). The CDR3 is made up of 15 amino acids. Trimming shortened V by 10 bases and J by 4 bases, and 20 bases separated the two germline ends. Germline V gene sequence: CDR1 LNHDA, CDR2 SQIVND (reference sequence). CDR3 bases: TGTGCCACCACCTACGGGGACTGGGGTAATCAGCCCCAGCATTTT. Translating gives CATTYGDWGNQPQHF.

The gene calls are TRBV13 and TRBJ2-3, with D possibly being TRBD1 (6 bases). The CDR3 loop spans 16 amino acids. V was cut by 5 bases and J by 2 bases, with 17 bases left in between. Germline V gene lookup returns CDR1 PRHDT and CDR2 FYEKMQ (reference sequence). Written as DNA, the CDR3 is TGTGCCAGCAGCCCCGCCACGGGGACAAACACAGATACGCAGTATTTT. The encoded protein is CASSPATGTNTDTQYF. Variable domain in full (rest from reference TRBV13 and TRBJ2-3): AAGVIQSPRHLIKEKRETATLKCYPIPRHDTVYWYQQGPGQDPQFLISFYEKMQSDKGSIPDRFSAQQFSDYHSELNMSSLELGDSALYFCASSPATGTNTDTQYFGPGTRLTVL.

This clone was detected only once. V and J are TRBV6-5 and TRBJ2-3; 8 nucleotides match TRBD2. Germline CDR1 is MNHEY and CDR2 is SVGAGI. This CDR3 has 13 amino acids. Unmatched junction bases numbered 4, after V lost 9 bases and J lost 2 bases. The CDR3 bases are TGTGCCAGTCAGCGGGGGCCCACAGATACGCAGTATTTT. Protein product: CASQRGPTDTQYF.

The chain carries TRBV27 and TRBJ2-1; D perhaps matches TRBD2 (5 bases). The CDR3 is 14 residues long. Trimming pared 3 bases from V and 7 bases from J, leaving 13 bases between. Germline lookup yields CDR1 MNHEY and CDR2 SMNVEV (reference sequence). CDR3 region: CASSFLGEVNEQFF. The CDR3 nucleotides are TGTGCCAGCAGTTTCCTCGGGGAAGTGAATGAGCAGTTCTTC.

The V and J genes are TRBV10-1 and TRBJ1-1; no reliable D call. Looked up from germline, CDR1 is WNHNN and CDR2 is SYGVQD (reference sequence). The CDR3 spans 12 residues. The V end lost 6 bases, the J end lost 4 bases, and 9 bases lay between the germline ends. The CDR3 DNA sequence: TGCGCCAGCAGCCATGACACCACTGAAGCTTTCTTT. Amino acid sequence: CASSHDTTEAFF.

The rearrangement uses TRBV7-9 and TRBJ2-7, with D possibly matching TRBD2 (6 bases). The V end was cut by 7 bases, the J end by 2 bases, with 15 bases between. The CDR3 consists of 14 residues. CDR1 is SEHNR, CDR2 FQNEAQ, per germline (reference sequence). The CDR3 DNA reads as TGTGCCAGCACCCCCCGGGACTCGGCCTACGAGCAGTACTTC. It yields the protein CASTPRDSAYEQYF.